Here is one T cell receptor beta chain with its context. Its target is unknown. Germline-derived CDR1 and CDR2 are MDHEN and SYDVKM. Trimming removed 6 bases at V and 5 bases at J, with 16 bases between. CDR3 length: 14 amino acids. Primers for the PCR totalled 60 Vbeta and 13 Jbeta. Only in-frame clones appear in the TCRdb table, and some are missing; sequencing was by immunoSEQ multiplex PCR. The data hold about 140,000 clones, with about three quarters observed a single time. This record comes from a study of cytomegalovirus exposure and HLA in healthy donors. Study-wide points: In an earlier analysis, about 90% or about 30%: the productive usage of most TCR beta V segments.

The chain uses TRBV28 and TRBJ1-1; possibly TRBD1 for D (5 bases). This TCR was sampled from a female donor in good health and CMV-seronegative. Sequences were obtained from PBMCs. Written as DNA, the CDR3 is TGTGCCAGCAGGACCCCCCTGCAGGGAACTGAAGCTTTCTTT. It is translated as CASRTPLQGTEAFF.